The clone carrying this T cell receptor beta chain appeared a few times. Antigen: not known. Specified time point: persistent/refractory GD, antithyroid drugs over 5 years with positive TRAb. Making the TCR library involved RNA that had been extracted from PBMCs. CDR1 and CDR2 from the germline V gene are SGHAT and FQNNGV. There are 15 residues in the CDR3. Trimming took 2 bases from V and 9 from J; bases not matched to a gene: 7. These data come from a study of regulatory T cells in long-lasting Graves disease. Study-level background: Over 5 years on antithyroid drugs plus positive TSH receptor antibodies marked Graves' disease as persistent. Study outcomes and limitations: Newly diagnosed patients shared about 950 public clonotypes; persistent patients shared approximately 2,700. It was in persistent disease that TRBV28, TRBJ1-2 and TRBJ2-5 were favored. The small sample size may have reduced accuracy.

HTBI primers from iRepertoire and Arm-PCR of CDR3 regions yielded the TCR beta libraries. Each CDR3 protein gets one entry after TCRdb re-called the multiplex PCR reads with MiXCR. The sample yields about 400,000 distinct CDR3 sequences, around 20% seen once. This sample comprised peripheral blood mononuclear cells (PBMCs), obtained when the disease was refractory, from a patient treated with antithyroid drugs. The genes are TRBV11-2 and TRBJ1-6; TRBD1 aligns across 7 bases. This clonotype originated in a female donor with Graves disease. In nucleotides, the CDR3 is TGTGCCAGCAGCTTAAACAGGGGTTTGAGTTCACCCCTCCACTTT. Translation: CASSLNRGLSSPLHF.